These 6 T cell receptor beta chains were sequenced from one sample in a study of T cells in Graves' hyperthyroidism and ophthalmopathy. Authors of the study amplified TCR beta CDR3 regions from RNA transcripts. The HTBI set primed first-round TCR CDR3 RT-PCR. TCRdb processed the multiplex PCR reads anew with MiXCR; each CDR3 protein has one entry. The sample includes under 500,000 distinct CDR3 sequences, about an eighth seen only once; the top ten take 25% to 30%. Sequencing used blood. The receptors come from a man aged 50 to 59 with Graves' ophthalmopathy.

This clonotype came up many times. The gene calls are TRBV11-3 and TRBJ2-1, with no clear D. The germline V and J ends were trimmed by 5 bases and 0 bases, with 14 bases remaining between them. Germline V CDR1 and CDR2: SGHNT, YENEEA. This CDR3 spans 16 amino acids. The DNA of the CDR3 is TGTGCCAGCAGCCCCCCGATTACCGCCTCCTACAATGAGCAGTTCTTC. It codes for CASSPPITASYNEQFF. The complete variable domain, with remaining parts taken from reference TRBV11-3 and TRBJ2-1, reads EAGVVQSPRYKIIEKKQPVAFWCNPISGHNTLYWYLQNLGQGPELLIRYENEEAVDDSQLPKDRFSAERLKGVDSTLKIQPAELGDSAVYLCASSPPITASYNEQFFGPGTRLTVL.

The chain employs TRBV7-2 and TRBJ1-4, with no clear D. The V gene lost 4 bases and the J gene lost 0 bases, with 9 bases spanning the gap. Germline V gives CDR1 SGHTA, CDR2 FQGNSA. This CDR3 has 15 amino acids. CDR3 in amino acids: CASSSLHATNEKLFF. Written as DNA, the CDR3 is TGTGCCAGCAGCTCACTTCACGCAACTAATGAAAAACTGTTTTTT.

A few counts support this clonotype. The V call is TRBV27, the J call TRBJ2-1; 10 positions match TRBD2. Germline CDR1 reads MNHEY; CDR2 reads SMNVEV (reference sequence). The CDR3 covers 15 residues. V shed 2 bases, J shed 7 bases, and the junction held 5 bases outside the gene matches. The CDR3 sequence: CASSLRLAGVNEQFF. For the CDR3, the DNA is TGTGCCAGCAGTTTACGGCTAGCGGGAGTTAATGAGCAGTTCTTC.

This clonotype was counted many times. The chain uses TRBV5-6 and TRBJ2-1; 10 bases line up with TRBD2. The CDR3 contains 19 residues. CDR1 is SGHDT and CDR2 is YYEEEE in the germline V gene. Trimming removed 0 bases from V and 7 bases from J; junction bases left unmatched: 16. The CDR3 DNA is TGTGCCAGCAGCTTGGTTAGTACTAGTGGCCTAGCGGGGGTGAATGAGCAGTTCTTC. It encodes CASSLVSTSGLAGVNEQFF.

The genes are TRBV5-1 and TRBJ2-5, with TRBD2 as a possible D gene (6 bases). The ends were cut back, 4 bases at V and 4 bases at J, with 11 bases in the middle. The CDR3 runs 13 residues. Germline V gene sequence: CDR1 SGHRS, CDR2 YFSETQ. This CDR3 is CASSPGVGETQYF. DNA for the CDR3: TGCGCCAGCAGCCCGGGGGTTGGAGAGACCCAGTACTTC.

This clonotype was seen many times. The chain uses TRBV2 and TRBJ2-1; 7 positions agree with TRBD1. CDR3 size: 14 residues. Germline values: CDR1 SNHLY, CDR2 FYNNEI. The ends lost 0 bases at V and 8 bases at J; junction bases unmatched: 4. The CDR3 loop reads CASSEATGAYEQFF. The CDR3 bases are TGTGCCAGCAGTGAAGCCACAGGGGCCTATGAGCAGTTCTTC.